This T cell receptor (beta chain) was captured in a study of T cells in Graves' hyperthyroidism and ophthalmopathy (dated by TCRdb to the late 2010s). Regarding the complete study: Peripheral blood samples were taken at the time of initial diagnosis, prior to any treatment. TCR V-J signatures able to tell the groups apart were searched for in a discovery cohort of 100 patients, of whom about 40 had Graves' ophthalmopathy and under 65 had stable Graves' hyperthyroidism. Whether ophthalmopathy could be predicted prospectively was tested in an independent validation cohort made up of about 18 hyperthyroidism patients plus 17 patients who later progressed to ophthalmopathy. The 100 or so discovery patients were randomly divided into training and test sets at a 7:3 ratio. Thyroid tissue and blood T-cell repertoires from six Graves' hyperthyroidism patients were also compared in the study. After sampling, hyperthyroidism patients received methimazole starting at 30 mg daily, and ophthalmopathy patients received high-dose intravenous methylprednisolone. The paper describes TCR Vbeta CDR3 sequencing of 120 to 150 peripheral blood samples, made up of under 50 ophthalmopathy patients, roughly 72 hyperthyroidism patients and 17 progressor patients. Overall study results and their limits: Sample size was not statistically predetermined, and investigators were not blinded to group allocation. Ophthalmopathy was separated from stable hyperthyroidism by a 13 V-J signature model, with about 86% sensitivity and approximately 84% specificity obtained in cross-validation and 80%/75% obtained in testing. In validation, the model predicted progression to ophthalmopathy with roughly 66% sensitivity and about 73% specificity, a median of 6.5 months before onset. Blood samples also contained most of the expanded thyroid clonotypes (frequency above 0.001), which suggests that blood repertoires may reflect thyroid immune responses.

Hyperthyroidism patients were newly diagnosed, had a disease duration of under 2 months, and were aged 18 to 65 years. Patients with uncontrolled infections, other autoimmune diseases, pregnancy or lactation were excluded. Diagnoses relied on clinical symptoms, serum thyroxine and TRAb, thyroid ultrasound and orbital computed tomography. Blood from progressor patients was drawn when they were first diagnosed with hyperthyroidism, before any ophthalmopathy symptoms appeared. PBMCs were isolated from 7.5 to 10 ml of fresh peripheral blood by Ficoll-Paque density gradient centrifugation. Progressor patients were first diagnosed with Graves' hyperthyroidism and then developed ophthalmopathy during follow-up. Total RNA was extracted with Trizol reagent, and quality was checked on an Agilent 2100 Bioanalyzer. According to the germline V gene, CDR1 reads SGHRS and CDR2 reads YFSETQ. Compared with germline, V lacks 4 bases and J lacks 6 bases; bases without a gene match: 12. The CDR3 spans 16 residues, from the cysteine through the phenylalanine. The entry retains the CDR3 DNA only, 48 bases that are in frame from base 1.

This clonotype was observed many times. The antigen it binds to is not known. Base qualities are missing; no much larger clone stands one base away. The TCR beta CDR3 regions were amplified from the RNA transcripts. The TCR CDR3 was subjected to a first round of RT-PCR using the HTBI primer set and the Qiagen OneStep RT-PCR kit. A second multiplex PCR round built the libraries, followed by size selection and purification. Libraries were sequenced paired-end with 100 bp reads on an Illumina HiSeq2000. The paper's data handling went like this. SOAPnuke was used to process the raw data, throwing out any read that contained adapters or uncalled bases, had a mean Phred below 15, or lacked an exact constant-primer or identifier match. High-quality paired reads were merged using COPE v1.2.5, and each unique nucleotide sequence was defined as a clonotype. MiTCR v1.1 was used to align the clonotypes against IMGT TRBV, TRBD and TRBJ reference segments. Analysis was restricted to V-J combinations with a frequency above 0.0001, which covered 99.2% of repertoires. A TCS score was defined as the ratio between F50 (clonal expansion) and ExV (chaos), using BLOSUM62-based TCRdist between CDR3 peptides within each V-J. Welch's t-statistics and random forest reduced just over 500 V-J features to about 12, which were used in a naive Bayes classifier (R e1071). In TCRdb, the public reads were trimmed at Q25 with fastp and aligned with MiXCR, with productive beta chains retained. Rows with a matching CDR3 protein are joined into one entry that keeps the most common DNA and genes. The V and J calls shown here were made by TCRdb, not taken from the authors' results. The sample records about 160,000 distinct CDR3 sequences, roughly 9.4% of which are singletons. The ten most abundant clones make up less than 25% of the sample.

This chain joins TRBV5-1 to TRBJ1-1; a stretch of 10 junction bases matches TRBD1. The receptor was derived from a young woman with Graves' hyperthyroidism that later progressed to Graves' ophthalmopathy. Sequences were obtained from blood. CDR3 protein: CASSQDRGRTAAEAFF. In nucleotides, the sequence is TGCGCCAGCAGCCAAGACAGGGGGCGAACGGCCGCTGAAGCTTTCTTT.